Listed here are 12 T cell receptor beta chains from one sample, sequenced in a study of blood T cell repertoires in COVID-19. Libraries were prepared by immunoSEQ multiplex PCR; TCRdb keeps only in-frame clonotypes and omits some of them. The profile shows roughly 180,000 clones, approximately 80% of them singletons. Sequenced material: peripheral blood. The receptors were sampled from a woman between 50 and 59 years old with active or convalescent COVID-19.

This chain connects TRBV3-1 (or the pseudogene TRBV3-2) to TRBJ2-6; D uncertain. Germline V gene data show CDR1 as LGHDT and CDR2 as YNNKEL (reference sequence). V was cut by 4 bases and J by 8 bases, with 12 bases left in between. CDR3 size: 14 residues. The CDR3 bases are TGTGCCAGCAGCCTAACACTGGAGACCAACGTCCTGACTTTC. Translated, it gives CASSLTLETNVLTF.

The chain carries TRBV6-5 and TRBJ1-5; 7 bases line up with TRBD1. The CDR3 has 13 amino acids. Germline CDR1 MNHEY, CDR2 SVGAGI. V gave up 10 bases and J gave up 4 bases; unmatched junction bases: 7. CDR3 region: CATDRDRNQPQHF. CDR3 bases: TGTGCCACCGACCGGGACAGAAATCAGCCCCAGCATTTT.

The chain combines TRBV5-4 with TRBJ2-1, with 9 bases that match TRBD1. Germline CDR1 is SGHNT and CDR2 is YYREEE (reference sequence). The CDR3 totals 14 residues. J lost 9 bases, V lost 0 bases, and 4 bases had no gene match. The CDR3 is CASSLEQGASEQFF. As DNA, the CDR3 is TGTGCCAGCAGCTTGGAACAGGGGGCATCTGAGCAGTTCTTC. Full variable domain (remainder filled in from reference TRBV5-4 and TRBJ2-1): ETGVTQSPTHLIKTRGQQVTLRCSSQSGHNTVSWYQQALGQGPQFIFQYYREEENGRGNFPPRFSGLQFPNYSSELNVNALELDDSALYLCASSLEQGASEQFFGPGTRLTVL.

The chain is built from TRBV30 and TRBJ1-2, with D perhaps matching TRBD1 (6 bases). Germline V gene lookup returns CDR1 GTSNPN and CDR2 SVGIG (reference sequence). The germline V and J ends were trimmed by 0 bases and 7 bases, with 9 bases remaining between them. The CDR3 totals 12 residues. CDR3 bases: TGTGCCTGGAGTGTCAACAGGGCTGGCTACACCTTC. Its protein is CAWSVNRAGYTF.

This rearrangement joins TRBV19 to TRBJ2-5; tentatively, D is TRBD2 (7 bases). Deletions cut 1 base from V and 5 bases from J, with 17 bases between. The CDR3 has 16 amino acids. CDR1 and CDR2 (germline): LNHDA, SQIVND (reference sequence). The CDR3 DNA follows: TGTGCCAGTAGTATAGTAGGGACTACAGGGCTGGAGACCCAGTACTTC. The encoded protein is CASSIVGTTGLETQYF.

The chain uses TRBV19 and TRBJ2-5; D not resolved. In germline, CDR1 is LNHDA, CDR2 SQIVND (reference sequence). The germline V and J ends were trimmed by 3 bases and 2 bases, with 13 bases remaining between them. The CDR3 has 15 amino acids. CDR3 region: CASSIRPAGQETQYF. CDR3 sequence (DNA): TGTGCCAGTAGTATTAGGCCCGCCGGGCAAGAGACCCAGTACTTC.

The chain combines TRBV19 with TRBJ1-2; 9 bases fit TRBD1. The length of the CDR3 is 15 residues. J was trimmed by 8 bases and V by 6 bases; bases with no gene match: 13. Germline V CDR1 and CDR2: LNHDA, SQIVND (reference sequence). In DNA, the CDR3 is TGTGCCAGTAGAGAAACAGGGGGCGAGGCCCACGGCTACACCTTC. This gives the protein CASRETGGEAHGYTF.

This clone came up once. This rearrangement joins TRBV2 to TRBJ2-7, with 7 bases fitting TRBD1. The CDR3 is 13 amino acids. Unmatched junction bases numbered 4, after V lost 6 bases and J lost 2 bases. The V gene's germline CDR1 is SNHLY and CDR2 FYNNEI. CDR3 in DNA: TGTGCCAGCAGGGCCGGACAGGCCTACGAGCAGTACTTC. Its protein is CASRAGQAYEQYF.

The chain couples TRBV4-3 to TRBJ2-3; D is possibly TRBD1 (6 bases). The CDR3 has 13 residues. Between the trimmed V and J ends, which lost 3 bases and 4 bases, there was a span of 8 bases. Looked up from germline, CDR1 is LGHNA and CDR2 is YSLEER. The CDR3 sequence: CASSQNRADTQYF. The CDR3 coding sequence is TGCGCCAGCAGCCAGAACAGGGCAGATACGCAGTATTTT.

The chain combines TRBV25-1 with TRBJ1-1; possibly TRBD1 for D (6 bases). Looked up from germline, CDR1 is MGHDK and CDR2 is SYGVNS. This CDR3 spans 15 amino acids. Between the trimmed V and J ends, which lost 3 bases and 4 bases, there was a span of 15 bases. The CDR3 loop reads CASSDPLLQGTEAFF. The CDR3 nucleotides are TGTGCCAGCAGTGACCCCCTCCTACAGGGCACTGAAGCTTTCTTT.

This chain connects TRBV5-1 to TRBJ2-3; D perhaps matches TRBD1 (6 bases). The CDR3 totals 16 residues. Trimming stripped 2 bases from V and 0 bases from J, with 13 bases between. Germline values: CDR1 SGHRS, CDR2 YFSETQ. For the CDR3, the DNA is TGCGCCAGCAGCTTCCTACAGGGAGATAGCACAGATACGCAGTATTTT. Encoded protein: CASSFLQGDSTDTQYF.

V usage is TRBV30 and J usage is TRBJ1-2, with 9 positions matching TRBD1. Germline V gives CDR1 GTSNPN, CDR2 SVGIG (reference sequence). This CDR3 comprises 16 residues. Unmatched junction bases numbered 9, after V lost 3 bases and J lost 1 base. Here the CDR3 DNA reads TGTGCCTGGAGCTCCGGGACAGGGAACCTTAACTATGGCTACACCTTC. Encoded protein: CAWSSGTGNLNYGYTF.